This T cell receptor (beta chain) came from a study of OX40 agonist ivuxolimab in advanced cancers. With respect to the entire study: Ivuxolimab, which targeted the costimulatory receptor OX40 (CD134), was an agonistic, fully human IgG2 monoclonal antibody. Intravenous ivuxolimab was administered to patients every 2 weeks at six dose levels: 0.01, 0.1, 0.3, 1.5, 3 and 10 mg/kg. Of the approximately 50 dose-escalation patients, hepatocellular carcinoma was present in about 20, melanoma in some 15, renal cell carcinoma in 9 and head and neck cancer in 9. In the dose-escalation cohort, 82.7% of patients were male, and the mean age was approximately 60 years, with a range of about 23 to 85. Patients were allowed to have had prior anti-PD-1, anti-PD-L1 or anti-CTLA-4 therapy, and approximately 40% of the dose-escalation patients had previously received checkpoint inhibitors. Partial responses occurred in three dose-escalation patients, of whom one had hepatocellular carcinoma and two had cutaneous melanoma. Peripheral TCRbeta sequencing was intended to test whether TCR sequence diversity was altered and clonal T-cell expansion was caused by ivuxolimab. The paper describes the monotherapy dose-escalation part (N of about 47 patients) of the phase I trial of ivuxolimab. Study-wide findings and limitations: In partial responders in the 0.1-3.0 mg/kg groups, normalized peripheral clonal expansion was found to be among the lowest, especially among CD8+ T cells. The antigen specificity of the clonally expanded peripheral T cells was not determined. After ivuxolimab, CD8+ T cells had more expanded clones than CD4+ T cells on average. At doses from 0.1 to 3.0 mg/kg, clonal expansion was seen in both CD4+ and CD8+ blood T cells between baseline and week 6. Low levels of normalized T-cell clonal expansion were also seen in some patients who did not respond.

The trial excluded patients who had a history of autoimmune disease or who were on systemic immunosuppression. Peripheral blood for TCR sequencing was drawn from every dose cohort at baseline, at cycle 4 day 1 and at cycle 7 day 1. Samples were obtained from an open-label, multicenter, first-in-human phase I dose-escalation trial of ivuxolimab. Adults with locally advanced or metastatic head and neck squamous cell, hepatocellular, melanoma or renal cell carcinoma were enrolled in the trial. Before TCR sequencing, CD4+ T cells and CD8+ T cells from peripheral blood were sorted into separate populations. Comments on this clone: It has no known antigen specificity. No clone much larger than this one lies a single base away; base qualities are absent.

Genomic DNA was isolated from the sorted cells so that the TCRbeta CDR3 region could be sequenced. The immunoSEQ Assay was used for sequencing of TCRbeta CDR3 regions. Here the immuneACCESS table is served through TCRdb, limited to in-frame sequences with V and J called. Missing clones are a known gap in these copies; in checked studies unresolved V genes cover under half, and the rest lacks a known reason. The sample table lists about 42,000 clones, around 90% of them with a count of one. Of the sample, 5.5% to 7.5% falls within the top ten clones. This TCR was recovered from an adult with an advanced solid tumor such as melanoma, head and neck, liver or kidney cancer. Source: CD4+ or CD8+ T cells sorted from blood, taken in a trial of the OX40 agonist ivuxolimab.

The CDR3 in this case is CASSQGVVQETQYF. Here is the DNA: TGTGCCAGTAGTCAAGGGGTGGTCCAAGAGACCCAGTACTTC. The chain is assembled from TRBV19 and TRBJ2-5, and the D gene may be TRBD1, 5 bases matching. The junction shows trimming of 5 bases on V and 1 base on J, plus 11 bases between the germline ends. Taken from the germline V gene (reference sequence), the CDR1 and CDR2 loops are LNHDA and SQIVND. From the cysteine through the phenylalanine, the CDR3 covers 14 amino acids. The entry retains the CDR3 DNA only, 42 bases that are in frame from base 1. The full variable domain, completed from the reference TRBV19 and TRBJ2-5 proteins outside the CDR3, reads DGGITQSPKYLFRKEGQNVTLSCEQNLNHDAMYWYRQDPGQGLRLIYYSQIVNDFQKGDIAEGYSVSREKKESFPLTVTSAQKNPTAFYLCASSQGVVQETQYFGPGTRLLVL.